This T cell receptor (beta chain) was found in a study of metastatic and nonmetastatic thyroid tumors. Study summary: Across peripheral blood and tumor or nodule tissue samples taken from malignant and benign thyroid patients, the repertoires were compared with one another.

The CDR3 is 15 residues long. Germline V lookup: CDR1 KGHSH, CDR2 LQKENI. V dropped 3 bases and J dropped 2 bases, with 14 bases sitting between them. Treatment of any kind had been given to no patient before thyroid surgery. In its sample, this clone was seen many times. Authors' methods: It was from CDR3 differences across clinicopathological groups that a distant-metastasis classifier for papillary thyroid cancer was built. MiXCR was used by TCRdb to re-call the PCR reads. Here the V and J calls rest on TCRdb's processing, not on the authors' analysis. The profile covers some 45,000 clones, with over 10% appearing a single time and around 9% taken by the ten largest.

This chain links TRBV18 with TRBJ2-7, with a possible D match to TRBD1 (6 bases). This clonotype was obtained from a male donor with papillary thyroid cancer or a benign thyroid nodule (not recorded which). Some clones in this sample may be carry-over from other donors' samples. Sequencing was performed on blood. CDR3 in amino acids: CASSPDRDTTYEQYF. The DNA of the CDR3 is TGTGCCAGCTCACCTGATCGGGACACCACCTACGAGCAGTACTTC.